This entry describes one T cell receptor beta chain. Germline V gene data show CDR1 as SGHRS and CDR2 as YFSETQ. The CDR3 covers 13 residues. V lost 0 bases and J lost 7, with 8 bases in between. These data come from a study of blood T cell repertoires in COVID-19. The wider study: COVID-19 samples collected from the United States, Italy and Spain covered acute and convalescent phases. Nucleic acid was either cDNA or gDNA, and it came from T cells, B-cell-depleted T cells, or PBMCs.

In the study's own analysis: From reference gene primer amplification, estimates of nucleated cell counts were derived. Generated by immunoSEQ multiplex PCR, the TCRdb table keeps only in-frame clones and is missing some. V, J and clone size derive from that table, while D and trimming were established from the DNA sequence. The sample records over 200,000 clones, 70% to 90% being singletons. The clonotype comes from a woman between 45 and 65 years old with acute or convalescent COVID-19. This chain uses TRBV5-1 with TRBJ2-1, with D unclear. The sequencing sample was made of peripheral blood. The DNA of the CDR3 is TGCGCCAGCAGCTTGGTCCTAGTGAATGAGCAGTTCTTC. This translates into CASSLVLVNEQFF.